This record covers a single TCR beta chain. The data were produced by immunoSEQ multiplex PCR, yet TCRdb's version contains in-frame clones alone and is incomplete. The sample includes roughly 390,000 clones, 85% seen only once; the top ten take roughly 3.7%. This record belongs to a study of blood T cell repertoires in COVID-19. V shed 3 bases and J shed 5 bases, with 11 bases lying between them. Germline lookup yields CDR1 MDHEN and CDR2 SYDVKM. CDR3 length: 13 residues. Sequenced sample: peripheral blood. The receptor was isolated from a woman aged 18-35 years with acute or convalescent COVID-19. The rearrangement uses TRBV28 and TRBJ2-7; perhaps TRBD2 as D (6 bases). The chain's CDR3 is CASSFPPGDEQYF. CDR3 DNA sequence: TGTGCCAGCAGTTTCCCCCCGGGAGACGAGCAGTACTTC.